Described below is a single T cell receptor (beta chain) sequence and its context. Its antigen is not known. The data were taken from a study of cytomegalovirus exposure and HLA in healthy donors. Turning to the study itself: In a previous analysis, around 110 million unique TCR beta sequences were found from some 180 million T cells.

CDR1 and CDR2 from the germline V gene are MDHEN and SYDVKM. This CDR3 region has 14 residues. The J segment lost 5 bases and the V segment lost 8 bases, leaving 8 bases of the junction unmatched. PCR was performed using 60 Vbeta and 13 Jbeta primers. The table came from immunoSEQ multiplex PCR; TCRdb's copy has only in-frame clones and leaves some out. This table holds around 91,000 clones, just under 80% found once. Study-wide points: A prior analysis recorded that most TCR beta V segments were productive about 90% or about 30% of the time. Analyzed later, most CMV-associated TCR beta chains appeared HLA-restricted.

The chain recombines TRBV28 with TRBJ2-5, with TRBD2 matching over 10 bases. Sequencing was carried out using PBMCs. The sequence derives from a male donor in good health and CMV-seropositive. CDR3 sequence: CASFRGLAQETQYF. The CDR3 region has the DNA TGTGCCAGCTTTCGGGGACTAGCGCAGGAGACCCAGTACTTC.